This TCR beta chain was observed in a study of blood T cell repertoires in COVID-19. Study at large: The cDNA or gDNA used as material had been derived from T cells, B-cell-depleted T cells, or PBMCs.

The V gene lost 2 bases and the J gene lost 2 bases, with 24 bases spanning the gap. The CDR3 sequence is 19 residues long. Per germline, CDR1 KGHSH and CDR2 LQKENI. Using immunoSEQ multiplex PCR, the repertoire was profiled, and TCRdb retains in-frame clones only, with some absent. The repertoire has tens of thousands of clones, 70% to 90% of them found once; the top ten carry under 40%. The J gene is TRBJ1-2, the V gene TRBV18; possibly TRBD1 for D (5 bases). The sequence was collected from a woman older than 75 with COVID-19, enrolled during active disease. The specimen sequenced was peripheral blood. The CDR3 reads CASSPSPQFSEEGNYGYTF. CDR3 bases: TGTGCCAGCTCACCATCTCCCCAGTTTTCCGAGGAGGGGAACTATGGCTACACCTTC.